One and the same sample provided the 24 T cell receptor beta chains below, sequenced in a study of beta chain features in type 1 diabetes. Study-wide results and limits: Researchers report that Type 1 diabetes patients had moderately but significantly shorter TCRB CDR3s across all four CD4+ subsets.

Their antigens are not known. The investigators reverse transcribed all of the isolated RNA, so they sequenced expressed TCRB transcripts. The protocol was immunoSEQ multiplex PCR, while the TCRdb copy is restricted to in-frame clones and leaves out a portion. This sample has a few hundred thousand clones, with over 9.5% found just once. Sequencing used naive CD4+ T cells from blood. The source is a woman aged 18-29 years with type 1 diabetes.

CDR3 loop: CASSLVVSGQETQYF. The CDR3, as DNA: TGTGCCAGCAGCTTAGTTGTTAGCGGACAAGAGACCCAGTACTTC. The chain couples TRBV7-2 to TRBJ2-5, with D maybe TRBD2 (6 bases). The CDR3 is made up of 15 amino acids. V dropped 1 base and J dropped 2 bases, with 11 bases sitting between them. Germline V gene sequence: CDR1 SGHTA, CDR2 FQGNSA. The whole variable domain, remainder taken from reference TRBV7-2 and TRBJ2-5, is GAGVSQSPSNKVTEKGKDVELRCDPISGHTALYWYRQSLGQGLEFLIYFQGNSAPDKSGLPSDRFSAERTGGSVSTLTIQRTQQEDSAVYLCASSLVVSGQETQYFGPGTRLLVL.

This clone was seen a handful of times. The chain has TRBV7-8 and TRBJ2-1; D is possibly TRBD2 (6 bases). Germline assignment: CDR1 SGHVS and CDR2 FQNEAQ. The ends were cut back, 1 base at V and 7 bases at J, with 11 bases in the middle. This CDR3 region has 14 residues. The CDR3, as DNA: TGTGCCAGCAGCTTAGGAGCGGACTATAATGAGCAGTTCTTC. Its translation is CASSLGADYNEQFF.

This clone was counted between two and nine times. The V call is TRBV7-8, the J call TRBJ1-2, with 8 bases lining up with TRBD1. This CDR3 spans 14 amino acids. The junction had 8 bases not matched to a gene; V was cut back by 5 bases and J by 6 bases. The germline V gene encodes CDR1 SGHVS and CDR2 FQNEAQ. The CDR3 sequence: CASSLRTGKDGYTF. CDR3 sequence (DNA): TGTGCCAGCAGCCTGCGGACAGGGAAAGATGGCTACACCTTC.

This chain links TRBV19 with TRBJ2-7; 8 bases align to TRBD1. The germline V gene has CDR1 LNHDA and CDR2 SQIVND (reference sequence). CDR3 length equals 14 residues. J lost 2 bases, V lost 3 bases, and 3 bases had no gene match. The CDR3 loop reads CASSIDRGPYEQYF. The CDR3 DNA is TGTGCCAGTAGTATTGACAGGGGCCCCTACGAGCAGTACTTC. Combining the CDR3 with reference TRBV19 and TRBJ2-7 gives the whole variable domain DGGITQSPKYLFRKEGQNVTLSCEQNLNHDAMYWYRQDPGQGLRLIYYSQIVNDFQKGDIAEGYSVSREKKESFPLTVTSAQKNPTAFYLCASSIDRGPYEQYFGPGTRLTVT.

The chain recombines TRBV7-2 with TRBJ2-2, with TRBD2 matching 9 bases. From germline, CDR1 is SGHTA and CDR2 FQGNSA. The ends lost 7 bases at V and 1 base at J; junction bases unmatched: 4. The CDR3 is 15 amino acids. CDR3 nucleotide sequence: TGTGCCAGCACCACTAGCGGGCTGAACACCGGGGAGCTGTTTTTT. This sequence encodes CASTTSGLNTGELFF.

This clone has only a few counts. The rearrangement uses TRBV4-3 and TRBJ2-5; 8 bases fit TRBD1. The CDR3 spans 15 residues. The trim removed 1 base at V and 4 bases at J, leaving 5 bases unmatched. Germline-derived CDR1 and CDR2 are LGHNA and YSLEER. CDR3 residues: CASSQAPGTGETQYF. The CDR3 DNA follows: TGCGCCAGCAGCCAAGCCCCTGGGACAGGAGAGACCCAGTACTTC.

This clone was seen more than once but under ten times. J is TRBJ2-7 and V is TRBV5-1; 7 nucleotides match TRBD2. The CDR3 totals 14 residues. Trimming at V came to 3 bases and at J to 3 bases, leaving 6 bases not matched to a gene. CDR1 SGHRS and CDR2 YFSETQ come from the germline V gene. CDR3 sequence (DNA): TGCGCCAGCAGCTCCCGGGGGGACGGCTACGAGCAGTACTTC. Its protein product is CASSSRGDGYEQYF.

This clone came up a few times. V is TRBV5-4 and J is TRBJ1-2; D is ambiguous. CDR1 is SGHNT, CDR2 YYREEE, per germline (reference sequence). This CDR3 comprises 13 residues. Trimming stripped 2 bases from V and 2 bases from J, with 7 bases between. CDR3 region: CASSFAGNYGYTF. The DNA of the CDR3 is TGTGCCAGCAGCTTCGCGGGGAACTATGGCTACACCTTC.

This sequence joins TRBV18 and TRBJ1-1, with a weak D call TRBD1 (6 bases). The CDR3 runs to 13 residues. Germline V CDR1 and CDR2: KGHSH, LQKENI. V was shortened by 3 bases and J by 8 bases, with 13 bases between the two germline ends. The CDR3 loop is CASSPAGVNEAFF. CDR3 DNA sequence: TGTGCCAGCTCACCGGCAGGGGTCAACGAAGCTTTCTTT.

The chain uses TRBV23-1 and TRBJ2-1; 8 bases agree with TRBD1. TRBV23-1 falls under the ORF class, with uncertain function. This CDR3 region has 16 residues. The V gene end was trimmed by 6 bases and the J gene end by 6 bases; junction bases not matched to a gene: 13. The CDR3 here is CASSPCPKDRVNEQFF. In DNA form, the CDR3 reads TGCGCCAGCAGCCCATGCCCCAAGGACAGGGTCAATGAGCAGTTCTTC.

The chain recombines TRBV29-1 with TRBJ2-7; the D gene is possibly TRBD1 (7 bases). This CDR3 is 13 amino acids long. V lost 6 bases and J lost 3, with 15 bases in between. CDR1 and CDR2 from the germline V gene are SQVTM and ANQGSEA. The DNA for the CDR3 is TGCAGCGTAGCTAACAGGGGAGGCTACGAGCAGTACTTC. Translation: CSVANRGGYEQYF.

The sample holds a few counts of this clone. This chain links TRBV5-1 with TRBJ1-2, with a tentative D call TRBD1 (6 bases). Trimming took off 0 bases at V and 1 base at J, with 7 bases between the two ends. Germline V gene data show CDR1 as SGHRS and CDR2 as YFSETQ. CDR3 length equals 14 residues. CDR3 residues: CASSLGTVNYGYTF. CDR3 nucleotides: TGCGCCAGCAGCTTGGGGACAGTTAACTATGGCTACACCTTC.

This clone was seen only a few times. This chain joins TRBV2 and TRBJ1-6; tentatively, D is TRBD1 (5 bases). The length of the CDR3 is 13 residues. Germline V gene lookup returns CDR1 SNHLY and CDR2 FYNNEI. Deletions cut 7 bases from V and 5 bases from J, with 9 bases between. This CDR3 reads CASTREDNSPLHF. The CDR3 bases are TGTGCCAGCACCAGGGAGGATAATTCACCCCTCCACTTT.

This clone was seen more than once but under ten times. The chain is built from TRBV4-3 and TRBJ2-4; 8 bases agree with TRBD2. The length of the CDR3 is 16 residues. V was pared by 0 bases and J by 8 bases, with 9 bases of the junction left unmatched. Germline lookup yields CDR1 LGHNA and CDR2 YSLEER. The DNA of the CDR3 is TGCGCCAGCAGCCAAGATGGTAGCGGGGTGAGGGACATTCAGTACTTC. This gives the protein CASSQDGSGVRDIQYF.

The CDR3 sequence: CASTASGTLSYEQYF. CDR3 sequence (DNA): TGTGCCAGCACTGCGTCCGGGACTCTCTCCTACGAGCAGTACTTC. V gene TRBV25-1 combines with J gene TRBJ2-5, with D tentatively TRBD2 (6 bases). Judging by the DNA end, TRBJ2-7 fits better; the J call may be wrong. The CDR3 spans 15 residues. Germline values: CDR1 MGHDK, CDR2 SYGVNS.

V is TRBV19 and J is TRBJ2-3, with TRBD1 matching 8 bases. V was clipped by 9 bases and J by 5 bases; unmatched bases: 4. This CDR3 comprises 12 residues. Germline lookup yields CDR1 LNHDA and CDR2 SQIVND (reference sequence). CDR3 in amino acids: CASATGGDTQYF. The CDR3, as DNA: TGTGCCAGCGCTACAGGGGGAGATACGCAGTATTTT.

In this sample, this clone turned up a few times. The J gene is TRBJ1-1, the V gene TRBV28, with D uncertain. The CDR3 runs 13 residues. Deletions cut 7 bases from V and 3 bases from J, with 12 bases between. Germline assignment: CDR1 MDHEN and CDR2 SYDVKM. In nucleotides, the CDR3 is TGTGCCAGCATGGATCCGGGTGACACTGAAGCTTTCTTT. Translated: CASMDPGDTEAFF.

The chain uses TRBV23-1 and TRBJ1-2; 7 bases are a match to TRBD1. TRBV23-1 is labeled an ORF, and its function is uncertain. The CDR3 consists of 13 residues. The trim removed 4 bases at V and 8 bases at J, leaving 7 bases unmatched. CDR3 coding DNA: TGCGCCAGCAGTCGGTTAGGGACAGACGGCTACACCTTC. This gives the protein CASSRLGTDGYTF.

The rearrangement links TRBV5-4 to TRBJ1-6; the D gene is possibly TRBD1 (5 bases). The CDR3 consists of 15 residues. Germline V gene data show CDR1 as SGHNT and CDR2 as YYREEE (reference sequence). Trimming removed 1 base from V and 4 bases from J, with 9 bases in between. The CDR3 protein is CASSLLDSYNSPLHF. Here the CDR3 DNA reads TGTGCCAGCAGCTTGTTAGACAGTTATAATTCACCCCTCCACTTT.

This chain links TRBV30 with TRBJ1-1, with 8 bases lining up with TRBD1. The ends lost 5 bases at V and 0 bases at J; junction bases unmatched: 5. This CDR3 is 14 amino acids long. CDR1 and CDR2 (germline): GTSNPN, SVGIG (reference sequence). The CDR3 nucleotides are TGTGCCTGGGCAGGGGACAGGATGAACACTGAAGCTTTCTTT. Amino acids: CAWAGDRMNTEAFF.

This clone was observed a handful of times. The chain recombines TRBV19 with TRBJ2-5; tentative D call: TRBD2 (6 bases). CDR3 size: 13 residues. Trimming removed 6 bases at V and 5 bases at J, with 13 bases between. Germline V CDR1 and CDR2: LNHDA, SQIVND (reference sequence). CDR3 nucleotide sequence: TGTGCCAGTAGCGACGGGAGCGGTGAGACCCAGTACTTC. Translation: CASSDGSGETQYF.

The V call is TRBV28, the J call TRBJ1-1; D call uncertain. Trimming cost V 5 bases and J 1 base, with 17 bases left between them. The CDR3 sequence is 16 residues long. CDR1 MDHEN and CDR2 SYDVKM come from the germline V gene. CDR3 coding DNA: TGTGCCAGCAGTCTCCCCGCCGGTTCGGGGAACACTGAAGCTTTCTTT. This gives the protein CASSLPAGSGNTEAFF. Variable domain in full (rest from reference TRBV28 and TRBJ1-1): DVKVTQSSRYLVKRTGEKVFLECVQDMDHENMFWYRQDPGLGLRLIYFSYDVKMKEKGDIPEGYSVSREKKERFSLILESASTNQTSMYLCASSLPAGSGNTEAFFGQGTRLTVV.

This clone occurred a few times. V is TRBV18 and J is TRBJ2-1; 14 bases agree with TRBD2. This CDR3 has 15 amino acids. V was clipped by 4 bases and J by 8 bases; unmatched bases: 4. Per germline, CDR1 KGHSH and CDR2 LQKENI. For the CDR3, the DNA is TGTGCCAGCTCACTAGGGACTAGCGGGAGAGATGAGCAGTTCTTC. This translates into CASSLGTSGRDEQFF.

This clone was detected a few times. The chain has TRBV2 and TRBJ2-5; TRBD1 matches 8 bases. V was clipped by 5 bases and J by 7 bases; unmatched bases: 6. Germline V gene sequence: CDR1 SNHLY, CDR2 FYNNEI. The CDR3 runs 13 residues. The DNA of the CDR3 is TGTGCCAGCAGTCTCACAGGGGGAACGACCCAGTACTTC. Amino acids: CASSLTGGTTQYF.